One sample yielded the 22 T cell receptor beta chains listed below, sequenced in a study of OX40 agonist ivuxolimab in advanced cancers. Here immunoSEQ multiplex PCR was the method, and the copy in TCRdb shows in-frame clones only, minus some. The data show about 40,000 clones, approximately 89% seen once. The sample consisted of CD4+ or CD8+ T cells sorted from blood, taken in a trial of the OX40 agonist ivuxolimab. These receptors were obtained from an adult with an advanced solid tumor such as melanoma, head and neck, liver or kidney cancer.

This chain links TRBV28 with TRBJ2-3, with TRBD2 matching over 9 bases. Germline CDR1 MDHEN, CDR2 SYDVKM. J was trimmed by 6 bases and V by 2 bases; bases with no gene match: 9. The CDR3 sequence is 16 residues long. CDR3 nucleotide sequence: TGTGCCAGCAGTTTAGTAGCGGGAGCCCCCTACGATACGCAGTATTTT. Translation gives CASSLVAGAPYDTQYF.

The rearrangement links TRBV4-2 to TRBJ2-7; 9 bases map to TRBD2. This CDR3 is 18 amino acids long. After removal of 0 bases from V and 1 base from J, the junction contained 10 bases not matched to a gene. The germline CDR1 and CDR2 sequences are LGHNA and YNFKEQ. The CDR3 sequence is CASSQETGLTSGSYEQYF. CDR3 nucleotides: TGTGCCAGCAGCCAAGAGACGGGATTGACTAGCGGTTCCTACGAGCAGTACTTC.

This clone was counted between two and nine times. The chain's CDR3 is CASSQIGGADTQYF. Here the CDR3 DNA reads TGTGCCAGCAGTCAAATAGGGGGGGCAGATACGCAGTATTTT. This chain joins TRBV7-3 and TRBJ2-3; TRBD2 is a possible D gene (7 bases). Germline V CDR1 and CDR2: SGHTA, FQGTGA. V was pared by 6 bases and J by 4 bases, with 14 bases between. The CDR3 loop spans 14 amino acids. The variable domain in full, with the rest retrieved from reference TRBV7-3 and TRBJ2-3, is GAGVSQTPSNKVTEKGKYVELRCDPISGHTALYWYRQSLGQGPEFLIYFQGTGAADDSGLPNDRFFAVRPEGSVSTLKIQRTERGDSAVYLCASSQIGGADTQYFGPGTRLTVL.

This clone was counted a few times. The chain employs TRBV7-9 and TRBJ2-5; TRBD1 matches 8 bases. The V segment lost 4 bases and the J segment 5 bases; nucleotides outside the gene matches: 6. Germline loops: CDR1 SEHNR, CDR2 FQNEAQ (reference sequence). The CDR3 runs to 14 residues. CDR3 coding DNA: TGTGCCAGCAGCTCGACAGGGGAAGAGGAGACCCAGTACTTC. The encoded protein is CASSSTGEEETQYF. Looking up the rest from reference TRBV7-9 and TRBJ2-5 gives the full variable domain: DTGVSQNPRHKITKRGQNVTFRCDPISEHNRLYWYRQTLGQGPEFLTYFQNEAQLEKSRLLSDRFSAERPKGSFSTLEIQRTEQGDSAMYLCASSSTGEEETQYFGPGTRLLVL.

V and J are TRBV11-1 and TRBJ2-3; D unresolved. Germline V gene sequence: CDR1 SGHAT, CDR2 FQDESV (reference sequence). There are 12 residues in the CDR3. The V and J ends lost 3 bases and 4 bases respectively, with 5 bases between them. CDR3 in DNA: TGTGCCAGCAGCTTTTACTCAGATACGCAGTATTTT. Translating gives CASSFYSDTQYF.

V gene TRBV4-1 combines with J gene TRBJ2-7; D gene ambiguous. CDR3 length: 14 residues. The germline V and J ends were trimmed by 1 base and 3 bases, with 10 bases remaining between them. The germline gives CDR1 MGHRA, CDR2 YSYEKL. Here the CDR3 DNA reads TGCGCCAGCAGCCAAGCCTTAAACTTCTACGAGCAGTACTTC. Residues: CASSQALNFYEQYF.

CDR3 residues: CASSESRGKNTEAFF. The DNA for the CDR3 is TGCGCCAGCAGTGAGTCTCGAGGGAAGAACACTGAAGCTTTCTTT. J is TRBJ1-1 and V is TRBV10-1; D unresolved. This CDR3 has 15 residues. V was pared by 0 bases and J by 1 base, with 9 bases between. The V gene's germline CDR1 is WNHNN and CDR2 SYGVQD (reference sequence).

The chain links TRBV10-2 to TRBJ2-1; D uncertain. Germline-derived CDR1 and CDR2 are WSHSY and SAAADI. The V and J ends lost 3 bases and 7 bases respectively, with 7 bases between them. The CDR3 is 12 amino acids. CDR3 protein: CASSDGKNEQFF. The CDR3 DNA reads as TGCGCCAGCAGTGACGGAAAAAATGAGCAGTTCTTC.

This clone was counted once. The CDR3 reads CASKIAGDRNEQFF. The CDR3 bases are TGTGCCAGTAAGATTGCGGGAGATCGGAATGAGCAGTTCTTC. This rearrangement joins TRBV19 to TRBJ2-1; 7 positions agree with TRBD2. The germline V gene has CDR1 LNHDA and CDR2 SQIVND (reference sequence). J gave up 7 bases and V 7 bases, and 10 bases lay outside the gene matches. The CDR3 contains 14 residues.

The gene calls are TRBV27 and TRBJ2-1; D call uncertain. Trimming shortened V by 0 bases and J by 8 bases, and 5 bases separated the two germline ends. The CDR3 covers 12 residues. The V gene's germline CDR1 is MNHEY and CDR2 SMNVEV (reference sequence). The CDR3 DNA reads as TGTGCCAGCAGTTTATCGACGGATGAGCAGTTCTTC. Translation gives CASSLSTDEQFF.

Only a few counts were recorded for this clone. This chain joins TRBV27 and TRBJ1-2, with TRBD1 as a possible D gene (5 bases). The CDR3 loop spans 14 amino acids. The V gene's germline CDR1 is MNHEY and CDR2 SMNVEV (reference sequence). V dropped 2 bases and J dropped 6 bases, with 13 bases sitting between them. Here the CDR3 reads CASSLIGTEDGYTF. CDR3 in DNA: TGTGCCAGCAGTTTAATCGGGACGGAGGATGGCTACACCTTC.

Here the CDR3 reads CASGTYNEQFF. In DNA form, the CDR3 reads TGTGCTAGTGGTACATACAATGAGCAGTTCTTC. The V call is TRBV12-5, the J call TRBJ2-1; unclear D gene. The length of the CDR3 is 11 residues. Germline values: CDR1 LGHNT, CDR2 FRNRAP. Trimming took off 5 bases at V and 4 bases at J, with 3 bases between the two ends.

The DNA for the CDR3 is TGTGCCAGCAGTCCCGTCGGGACGTACAATGAGCAGTTCTTC. Residues: CASSPVGTYNEQFF. The J gene is TRBJ2-1, the V gene TRBV9; possibly TRBD1 or TRBD2 for D (5 bases each). V lost 5 bases and J 4 bases, leaving 13 bases between the germline ends. The CDR3 loop spans 14 amino acids. Germline CDR1 and CDR2: SGDLS and YYNGEE.

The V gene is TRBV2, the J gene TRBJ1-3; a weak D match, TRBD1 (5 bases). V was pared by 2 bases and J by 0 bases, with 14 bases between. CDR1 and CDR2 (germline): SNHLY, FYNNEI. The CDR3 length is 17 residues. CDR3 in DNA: TGTGCCAGCAGTGAATTAGTGGGGGACCGCTCTGGAAACACCATATATTTT. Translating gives CASSELVGDRSGNTIYF. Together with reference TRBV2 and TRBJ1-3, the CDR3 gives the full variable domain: EPEVTQTPSHQVTQMGQEVILRCVPISNHLYFYWYRQILGQKVEFLVSFYNNEISEKSEIFDDQFSVERPDGSNFTLKIRSTKLEDSAMYFCASSELVGDRSGNTIYFGEGSWLTVV.

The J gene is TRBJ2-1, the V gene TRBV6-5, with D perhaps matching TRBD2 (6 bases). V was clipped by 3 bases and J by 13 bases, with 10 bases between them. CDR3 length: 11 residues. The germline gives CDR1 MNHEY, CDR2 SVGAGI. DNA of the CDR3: TGTGCCAGCAGTTATGGAGGGAGCCAGTTCTTC. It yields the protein CASSYGGSQFF.

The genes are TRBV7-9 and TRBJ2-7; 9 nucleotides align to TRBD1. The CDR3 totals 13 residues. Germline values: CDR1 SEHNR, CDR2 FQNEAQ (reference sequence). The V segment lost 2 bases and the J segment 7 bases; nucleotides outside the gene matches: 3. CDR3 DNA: TGTGCCAGCAGCTTACACAGGGGGCAGGAGCAGTACTTC. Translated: CASSLHRGQEQYF.

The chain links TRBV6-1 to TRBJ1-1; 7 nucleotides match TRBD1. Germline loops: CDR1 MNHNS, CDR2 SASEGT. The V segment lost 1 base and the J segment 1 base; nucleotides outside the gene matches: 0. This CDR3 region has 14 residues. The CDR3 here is CASSEGQGNTEAFF. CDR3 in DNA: TGTGCCAGCAGTGAAGGACAGGGGAACACTGAAGCTTTCTTT.

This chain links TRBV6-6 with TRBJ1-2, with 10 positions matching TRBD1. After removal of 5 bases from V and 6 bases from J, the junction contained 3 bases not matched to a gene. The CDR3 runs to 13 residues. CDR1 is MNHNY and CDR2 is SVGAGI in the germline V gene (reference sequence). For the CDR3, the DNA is TGTGCCAGCAGTCCCGGGACAGGGGATGGCTACACCTTC. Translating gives CASSPGTGDGYTF.

CDR3 in amino acids: CASSKRGEGLSEQYF. In nucleotides, the CDR3 is TGTGCCAGCAGCAAGAGGGGAGAGGGATTGAGCGAGCAGTACTTC. The chain carries TRBV7-9 and TRBJ2-7; the D call may be TRBD1 or TRBD2 (5 bases each). Per the germline V gene, CDR1 is SEHNR and CDR2 is FQNEAQ (reference sequence). This CDR3 is 15 amino acids long. Trimming stripped 5 bases from V and 6 bases from J, with 20 bases between.

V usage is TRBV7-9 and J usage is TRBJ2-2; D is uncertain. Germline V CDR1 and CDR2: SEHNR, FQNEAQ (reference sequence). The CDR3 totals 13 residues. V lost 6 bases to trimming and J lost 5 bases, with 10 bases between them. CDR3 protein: CASSNAITGELFF. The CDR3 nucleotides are TGTGCCAGCAGTAACGCCATTACCGGGGAGCTGTTTTTT.

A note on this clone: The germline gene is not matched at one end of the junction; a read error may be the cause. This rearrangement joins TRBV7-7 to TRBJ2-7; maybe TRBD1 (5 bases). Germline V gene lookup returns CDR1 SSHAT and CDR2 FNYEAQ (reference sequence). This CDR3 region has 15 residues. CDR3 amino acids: CASSPAPGPTYEQYF. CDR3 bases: TGTGCTAGCAGCCCGGCCCCAGGGCCTACCTACGAGCAGTACTTC.

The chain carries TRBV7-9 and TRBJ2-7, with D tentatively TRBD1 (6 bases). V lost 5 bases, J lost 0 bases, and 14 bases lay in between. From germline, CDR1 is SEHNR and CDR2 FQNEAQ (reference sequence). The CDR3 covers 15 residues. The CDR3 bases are TGTGCCAGCAGCCCACGGGACATCGTCTCCTACGAGCAGTACTTC. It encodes CASSPRDIVSYEQYF.